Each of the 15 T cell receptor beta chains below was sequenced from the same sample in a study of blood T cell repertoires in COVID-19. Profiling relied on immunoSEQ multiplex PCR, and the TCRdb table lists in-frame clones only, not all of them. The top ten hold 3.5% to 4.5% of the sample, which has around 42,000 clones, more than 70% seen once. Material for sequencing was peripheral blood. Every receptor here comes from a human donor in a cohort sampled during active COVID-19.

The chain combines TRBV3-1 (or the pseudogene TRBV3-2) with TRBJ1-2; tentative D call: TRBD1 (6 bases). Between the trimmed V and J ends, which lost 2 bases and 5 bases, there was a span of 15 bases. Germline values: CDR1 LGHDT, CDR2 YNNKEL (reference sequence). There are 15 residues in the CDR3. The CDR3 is CASSQSAGALYGYTF. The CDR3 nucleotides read TGTGCCAGCAGCCAATCGGCAGGGGCCCTTTATGGCTACACCTTC.

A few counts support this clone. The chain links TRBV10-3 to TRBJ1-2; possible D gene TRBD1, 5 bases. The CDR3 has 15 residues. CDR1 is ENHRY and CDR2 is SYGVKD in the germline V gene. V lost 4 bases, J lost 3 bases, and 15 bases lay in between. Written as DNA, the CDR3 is TGTGCCATCAGTGTGGGGGGGTCAAGGGACTATGGCTACACCTTC. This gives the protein CAISVGGSRDYGYTF.

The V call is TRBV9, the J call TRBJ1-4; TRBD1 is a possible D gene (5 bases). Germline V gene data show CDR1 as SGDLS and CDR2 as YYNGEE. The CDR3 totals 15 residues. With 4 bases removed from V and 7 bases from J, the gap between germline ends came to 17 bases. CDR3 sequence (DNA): TGTGCCAGCAGCCCGCATCTGGGGCAGTCTGAAAAACTGTTTTTT. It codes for CASSPHLGQSEKLFF.

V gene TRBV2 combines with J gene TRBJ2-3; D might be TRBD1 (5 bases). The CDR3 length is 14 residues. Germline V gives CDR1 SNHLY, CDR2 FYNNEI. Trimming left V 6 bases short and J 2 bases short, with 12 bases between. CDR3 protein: CASSPDKITDTQYF. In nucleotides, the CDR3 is TGTGCCAGCAGCCCGGACAAGATCACAGATACGCAGTATTTT.

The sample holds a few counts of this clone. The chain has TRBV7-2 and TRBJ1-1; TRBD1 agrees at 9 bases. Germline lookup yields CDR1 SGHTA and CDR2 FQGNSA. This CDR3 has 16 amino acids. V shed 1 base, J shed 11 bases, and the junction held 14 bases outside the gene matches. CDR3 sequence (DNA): TGTGCCAGCAGCTTAGGCCCTTCTAAACAGGGGGCGTTTGCTTTCTTT. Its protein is CASSLGPSKQGAFAFF.

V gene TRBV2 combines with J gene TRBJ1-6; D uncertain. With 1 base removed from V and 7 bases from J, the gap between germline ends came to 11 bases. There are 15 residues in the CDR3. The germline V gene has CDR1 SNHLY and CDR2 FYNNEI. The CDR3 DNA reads TGTGCCAGCAGTGAAGGGGCTCCTGGGAATTCACCCCTCCACTTT. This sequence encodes CASSEGAPGNSPLHF. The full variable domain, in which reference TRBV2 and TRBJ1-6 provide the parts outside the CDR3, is EPEVTQTPSHQVTQMGQEVILRCVPISNHLYFYWYRQILGQKVEFLVSFYNNEISEKSEIFDDQFSVERPDGSNFTLKIRSTKLEDSAMYFCASSEGAPGNSPLHFGNGTRLTVT.

In DNA, the CDR3 is TGTGCCAGCAGCGTAACAGCCATGAACACTGAAGCTTTCTTT. Translated, it gives CASSVTAMNTEAFF. This rearrangement joins TRBV9 to TRBJ1-1; D remains ambiguous. This CDR3 has 14 residues. The V gene lost 1 base and the J gene lost 0 bases, with 7 bases spanning the gap. CDR1 and CDR2 from the germline V gene are SGDLS and YYNGEE.

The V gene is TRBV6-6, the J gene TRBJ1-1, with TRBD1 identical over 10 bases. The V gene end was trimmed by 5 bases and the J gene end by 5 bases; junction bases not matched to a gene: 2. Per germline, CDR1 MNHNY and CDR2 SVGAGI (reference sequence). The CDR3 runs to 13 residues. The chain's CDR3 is CASSAGQGTEAFF. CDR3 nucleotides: TGTGCCAGCAGTGCGGGACAGGGGACTGAAGCTTTCTTT.

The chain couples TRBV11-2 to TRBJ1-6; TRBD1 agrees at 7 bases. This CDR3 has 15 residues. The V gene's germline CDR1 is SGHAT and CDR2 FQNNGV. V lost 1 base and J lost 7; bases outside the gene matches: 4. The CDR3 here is CASSLVGGWNSPLHF. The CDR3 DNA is TGTGCCAGCAGCTTAGTAGGGGGCTGGAATTCACCCCTCCACTTT.

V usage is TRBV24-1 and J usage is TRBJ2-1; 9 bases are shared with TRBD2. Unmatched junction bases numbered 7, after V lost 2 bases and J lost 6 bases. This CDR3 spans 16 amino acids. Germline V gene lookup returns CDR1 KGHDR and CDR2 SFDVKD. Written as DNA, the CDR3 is TGTGCCACCAGTGATTCTAGCGGGATTGGTCTCAATGAGCAGTTCTTC. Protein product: CATSDSSGIGLNEQFF.

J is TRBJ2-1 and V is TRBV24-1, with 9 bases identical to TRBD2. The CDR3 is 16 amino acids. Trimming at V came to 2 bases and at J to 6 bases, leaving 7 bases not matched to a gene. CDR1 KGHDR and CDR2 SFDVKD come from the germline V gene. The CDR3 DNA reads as TGTGCCACCAGTGATTACCATAGCGGGAGCGCCAATGAGCAGTTCTTC. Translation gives CATSDYHSGSANEQFF.

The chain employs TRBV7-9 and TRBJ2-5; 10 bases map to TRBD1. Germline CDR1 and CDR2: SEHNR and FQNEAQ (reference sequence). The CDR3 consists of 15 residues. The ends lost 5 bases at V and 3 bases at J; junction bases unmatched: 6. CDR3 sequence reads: CASSLRQGAEETQYF. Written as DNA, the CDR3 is TGTGCCAGCAGCCTCAGACAGGGGGCGGAAGAGACCCAGTACTTC.

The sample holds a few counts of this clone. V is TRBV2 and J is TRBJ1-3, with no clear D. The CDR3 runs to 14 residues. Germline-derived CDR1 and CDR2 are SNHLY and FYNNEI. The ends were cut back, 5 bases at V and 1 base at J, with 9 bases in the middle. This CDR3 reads CASSTVTSGNTIYF. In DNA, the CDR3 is TGTGCCAGCAGTACCGTCACATCTGGAAACACCATATATTTT.

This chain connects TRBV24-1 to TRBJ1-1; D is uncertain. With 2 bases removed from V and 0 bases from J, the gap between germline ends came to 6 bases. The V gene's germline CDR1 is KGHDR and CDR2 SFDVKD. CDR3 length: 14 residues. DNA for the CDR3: TGTGCCACCAGTGATTCCCGGGTGAACACTGAAGCTTTCTTT. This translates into CATSDSRVNTEAFF.

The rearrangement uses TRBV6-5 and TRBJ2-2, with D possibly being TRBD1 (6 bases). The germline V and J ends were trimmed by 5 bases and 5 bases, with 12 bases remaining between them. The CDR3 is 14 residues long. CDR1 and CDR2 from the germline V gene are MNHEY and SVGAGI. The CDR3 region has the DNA TGTGCCAGCAGTCGTTACAGGGAGACCGGGGAGCTGTTTTTT. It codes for CASSRYRETGELFF.